These 4 T cell receptor beta chains were all obtained from the same sample, sequenced in a study of shared clonotypes between healthy human individuals. Libraries were prepared by immunoSEQ multiplex PCR; TCRdb keeps only in-frame clonotypes and omits some of them. The table has 2 million to 3 million clones, roughly nine tenths seen once. Sample: naive CD4+ T cells sorted from blood. Noted subset: CD45RA+ positively selected. Receptor source: a man between 18 and 29 years old in good health.

This clone was observed once. This chain uses TRBV5-4 with TRBJ1-2; TRBD1 aligns across 8 bases. V lost 3 bases, J lost 6 bases, and 7 bases stayed unmatched. The CDR3 loop spans 14 amino acids. Germline V CDR1 and CDR2: SGHNT, YYREEE (reference sequence). CDR3 region: CASSSDRGVHGYTF. CDR3 in DNA: TGTGCCAGCAGCTCAGACAGGGGAGTCCATGGCTACACCTTC.

The rearrangement uses TRBV2 and TRBJ1-2; D ambiguous. The CDR3 consists of 14 residues. V lost 7 bases to trimming and J lost 0 bases, with 12 bases between them. Germline-derived CDR1 and CDR2 are SNHLY and FYNNEI. CDR3 residues: CASIGSNSNYGYTF. The CDR3 DNA reads as TGTGCCAGCATCGGTAGTAATTCTAACTATGGCTACACCTTC.

V gene TRBV25-1 combines with J gene TRBJ2-7; D is unclear. V gave up 5 bases and J gave up 6 bases, with 14 bases separating them. This CDR3 region has 13 residues. Germline loops: CDR1 MGHDK, CDR2 SYGVNS. CDR3 region: CASSKQGYTEQYF. The CDR3 nucleotides are TGTGCCAGCAGTAAACAAGGGTATACCGAGCAGTACTTC.

The gene calls are TRBV7-2 and TRBJ1-4, with TRBD1 matching 7 bases. Germline CDR1 is SGHTA and CDR2 is FQGNSA. V trimming: 5 bases; J trimming: 3 bases; junction bases outside the gene matches: 6. The CDR3 totals 15 residues. The CDR3 loop reads CASSQEGAANEKLFF. The CDR3, as DNA: TGTGCCAGCAGCCAGGAGGGGGCAGCTAATGAAAAACTGTTTTTT.